This T cell receptor (beta chain) was found in a study of T cell responses to AZD1222 COVID-19 vaccine. The study's findings and limits: Just a handful of people given AZD1222 tested seropositive at baseline. Breadth and depth of Spike-specific TCRs rose after two AZD1222 doses. Only after the peak T cell response were repertoires sampled.

Concerning this clone itself: The antigen is not known.

Using immunoSEQ multiplex PCR, the repertoire was profiled, and TCRdb retains in-frame clones only, with some absent. The sample holds 97,000 or so clones; 70% to 90% are singletons and the top ten take less than 6%. The length of the CDR3 is 15 residues. V was pared by 2 bases and J by 8 bases, with 4 bases of the junction left unmatched. Germline V gene lookup returns CDR1 SGHDT and CDR2 YYEEEE. This chain connects TRBV5-6 to TRBJ1-6, with 10 bases identical to TRBD1. The receptor's source is an adult in good health. This material consisted of peripheral blood, taken on day 0 of AZD1222 vaccination. CDR3 loop: CASSLGDRGDSPLHF. The CDR3 bases are TGTGCCAGCAGCTTAGGGGACAGGGGTGATTCACCCCTCCACTTT.